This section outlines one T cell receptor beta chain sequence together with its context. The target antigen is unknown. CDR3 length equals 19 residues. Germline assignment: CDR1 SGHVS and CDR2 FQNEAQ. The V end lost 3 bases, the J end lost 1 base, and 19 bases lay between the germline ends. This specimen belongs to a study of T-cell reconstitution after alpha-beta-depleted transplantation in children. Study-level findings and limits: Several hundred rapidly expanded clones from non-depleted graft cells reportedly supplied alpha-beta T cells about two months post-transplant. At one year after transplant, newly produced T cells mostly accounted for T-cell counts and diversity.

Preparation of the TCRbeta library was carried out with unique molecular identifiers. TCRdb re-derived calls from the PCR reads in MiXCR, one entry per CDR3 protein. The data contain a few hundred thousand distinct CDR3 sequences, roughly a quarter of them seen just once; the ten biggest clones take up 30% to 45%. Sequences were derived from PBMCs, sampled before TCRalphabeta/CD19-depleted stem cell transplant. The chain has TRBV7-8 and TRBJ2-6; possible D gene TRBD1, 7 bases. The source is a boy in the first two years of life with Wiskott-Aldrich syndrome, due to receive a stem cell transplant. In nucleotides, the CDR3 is TGTGCCAGCAGCTTGGACAGGTGGATGGAGGGATCTGGGGCCAACGTCCTGACTTTC. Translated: CASSLDRWMEGSGANVLTF.